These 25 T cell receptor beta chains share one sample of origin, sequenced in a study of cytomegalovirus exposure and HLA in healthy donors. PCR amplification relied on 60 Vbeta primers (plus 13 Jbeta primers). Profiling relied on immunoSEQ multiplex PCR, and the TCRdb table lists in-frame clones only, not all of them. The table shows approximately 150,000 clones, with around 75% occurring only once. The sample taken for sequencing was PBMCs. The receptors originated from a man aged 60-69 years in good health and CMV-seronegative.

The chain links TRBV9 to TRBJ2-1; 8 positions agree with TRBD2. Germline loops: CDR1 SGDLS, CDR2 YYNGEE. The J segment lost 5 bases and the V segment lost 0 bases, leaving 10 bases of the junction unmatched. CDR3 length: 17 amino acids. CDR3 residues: CASSVARASGFHNEQFF. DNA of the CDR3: TGTGCCAGCAGCGTAGCACGGGCTAGCGGGTTTCACAATGAGCAGTTCTTC. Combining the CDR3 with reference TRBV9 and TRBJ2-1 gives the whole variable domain DSGVTQTPKHLITATGQRVTLRCSPRSGDLSVYWYQQSLDQGLQFLIQYYNGEERAKGNILERFSAQQFPDLHSELNLSSLELGDSALYFCASSVARASGFHNEQFFGPGTRLTVL.

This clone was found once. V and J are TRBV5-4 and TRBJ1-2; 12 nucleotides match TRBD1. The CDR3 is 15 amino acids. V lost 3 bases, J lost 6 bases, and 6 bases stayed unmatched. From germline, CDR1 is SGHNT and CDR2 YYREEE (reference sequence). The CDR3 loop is CASSSSGTGGNGYTF. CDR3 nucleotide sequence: TGTGCCAGCAGCTCGTCTGGGACAGGGGGCAATGGCTACACCTTC.

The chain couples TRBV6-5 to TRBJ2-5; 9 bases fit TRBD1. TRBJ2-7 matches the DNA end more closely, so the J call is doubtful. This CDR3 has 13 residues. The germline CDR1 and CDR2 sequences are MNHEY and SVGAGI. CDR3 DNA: TGTGCCAGACCCGACAGGGGGAACTACGAGCAGTACTTC. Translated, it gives CARPDRGNYEQYF.

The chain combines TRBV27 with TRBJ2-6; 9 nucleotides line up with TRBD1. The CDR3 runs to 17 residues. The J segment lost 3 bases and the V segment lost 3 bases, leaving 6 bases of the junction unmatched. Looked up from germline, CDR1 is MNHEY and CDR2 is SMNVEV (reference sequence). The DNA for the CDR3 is TGTGCCAGCAGTTTGTACAGGGGGCAGGGTGGGGCCAACGTCCTGACTTTC. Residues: CASSLYRGQGGANVLTF.

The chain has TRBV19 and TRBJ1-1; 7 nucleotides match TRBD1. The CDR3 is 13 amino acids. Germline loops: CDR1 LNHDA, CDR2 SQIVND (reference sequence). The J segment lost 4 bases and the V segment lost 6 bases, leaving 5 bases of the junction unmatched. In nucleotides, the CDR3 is TGTGCCAGTAGAAAGCAGGGGGGCACTGAAGCTTTCTTT. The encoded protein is CASRKQGGTEAFF.

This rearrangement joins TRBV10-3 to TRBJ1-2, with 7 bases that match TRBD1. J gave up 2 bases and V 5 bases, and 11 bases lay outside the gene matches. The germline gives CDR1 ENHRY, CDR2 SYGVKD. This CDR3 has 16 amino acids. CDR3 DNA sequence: TGTGCCATCAGTAAAGATCGACAGGGAGAGAACTATGGCTACACCTTC. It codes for CAISKDRQGENYGYTF.

The CDR3: CASSHEGLTYNEQFF. CDR3 sequence (DNA): TGCGCCAGCAGCCACGAGGGACTAACTTACAATGAGCAGTTCTTC. The V gene is TRBV5-1, the J gene TRBJ2-1; TRBD2 matches 7 bases. This CDR3 comprises 15 residues. With V trimmed by 4 bases and J by 4 bases, 8 bases remained unmatched. CDR1 and CDR2 from the germline V gene are SGHRS and YFSETQ.

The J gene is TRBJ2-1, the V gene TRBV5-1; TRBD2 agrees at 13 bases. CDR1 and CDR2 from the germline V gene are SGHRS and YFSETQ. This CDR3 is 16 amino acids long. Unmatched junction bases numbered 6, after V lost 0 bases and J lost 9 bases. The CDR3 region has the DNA TGCGCCAGCAGCTTGGCGACTAGCGGGAGGATAGGTGAGCAGTTCTTC. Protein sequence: CASSLATSGRIGEQFF.

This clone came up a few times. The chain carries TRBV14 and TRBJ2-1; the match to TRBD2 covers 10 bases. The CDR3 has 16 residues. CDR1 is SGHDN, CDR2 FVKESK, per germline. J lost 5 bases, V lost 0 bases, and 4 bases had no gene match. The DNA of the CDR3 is TGTGCCAGCAGCCAAGATGGGCTAGCGGGAGACAATGAGCAGTTCTTC. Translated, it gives CASSQDGLAGDNEQFF.

The CDR3 DNA follows: TGTGCCAGCAGTACAACCGGACAGAGCACAGATACGCAGTATTTT. This translates into CASSTTGQSTDTQYF. V gene TRBV27 combines with J gene TRBJ2-3; D possibly corresponds to TRBD1 (6 bases). V lost 5 bases and J lost 0, with 12 bases in between. Germline V gene data show CDR1 as MNHEY and CDR2 as SMNVEV (reference sequence). The CDR3 extends over 15 amino acids.

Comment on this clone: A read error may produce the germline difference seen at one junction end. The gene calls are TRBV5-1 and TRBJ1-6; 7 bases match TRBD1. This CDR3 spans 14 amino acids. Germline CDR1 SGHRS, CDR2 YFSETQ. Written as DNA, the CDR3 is TGCGCCAGCAGCGGTGGGACAGTGAATTCGCCCCTCCACTTT. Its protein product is CASSGGTVNSPLHF.

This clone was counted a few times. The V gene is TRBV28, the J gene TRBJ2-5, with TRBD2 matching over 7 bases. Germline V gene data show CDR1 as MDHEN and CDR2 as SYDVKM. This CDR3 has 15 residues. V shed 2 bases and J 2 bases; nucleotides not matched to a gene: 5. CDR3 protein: CASSLPLGGQETQYF. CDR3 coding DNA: TGTGCCAGCAGTTTACCTCTGGGGGGGCAAGAGACCCAGTACTTC.

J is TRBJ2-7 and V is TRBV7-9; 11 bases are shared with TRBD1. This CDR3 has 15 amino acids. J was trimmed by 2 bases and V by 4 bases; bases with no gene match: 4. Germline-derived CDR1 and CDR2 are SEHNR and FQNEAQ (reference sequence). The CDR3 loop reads CASSSPGQGAYEQYF. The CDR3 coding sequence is TGTGCCAGCAGCTCGCCGGGACAGGGGGCCTACGAGCAGTACTTC. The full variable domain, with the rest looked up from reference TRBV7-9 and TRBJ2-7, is DTGVSQNPRHKITKRGQNVTFRCDPISEHNRLYWYRQTLGQGPEFLTYFQNEAQLEKSRLLSDRFSAERPKGSFSTLEIQRTEQGDSAMYLCASSSPGQGAYEQYFGPGTRLTVT.

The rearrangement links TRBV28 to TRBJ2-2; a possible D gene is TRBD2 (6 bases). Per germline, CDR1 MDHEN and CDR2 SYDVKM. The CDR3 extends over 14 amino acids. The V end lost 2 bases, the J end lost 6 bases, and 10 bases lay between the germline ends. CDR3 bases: TGTGCCAGCAGTTTAATGGGGGGTTCCGGGGAGCTGTTTTTT. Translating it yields CASSLMGGSGELFF.

The CDR3 coding sequence is TGTGCCAGCAGCTCCTCTTCTAGGGGCGCGAACACCGGGGAGCTGTTTTTT. It specifies CASSSSSRGANTGELFF. The J gene is TRBJ2-2, the V gene TRBV7-6; D may be TRBD1 (5 bases). The CDR3 has 17 amino acids. Between the trimmed V and J ends, which lost 4 bases and 0 bases, there was a span of 15 bases. Germline V gene data show CDR1 as SGHVS and CDR2 as FNYEAQ. Full variable domain (remainder filled in from reference TRBV7-6 and TRBJ2-2): GAGVSQSPRYKVTKRGQDVALRCDPISGHVSLYWYRQALGQGPEFLTYFNYEAQQDKSGLPNDRFSAERPEGSISTLTIQRTEQRDSAMYRCASSSSSRGANTGELFFGEGSRLTVL.

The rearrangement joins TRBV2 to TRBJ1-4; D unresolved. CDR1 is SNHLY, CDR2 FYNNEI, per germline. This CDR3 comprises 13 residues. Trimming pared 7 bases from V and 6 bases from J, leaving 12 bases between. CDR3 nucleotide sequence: TGTGCCAGCATGGAGGGCGGGGATGAAAAACTGTTTTTT. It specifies CASMEGGDEKLFF.

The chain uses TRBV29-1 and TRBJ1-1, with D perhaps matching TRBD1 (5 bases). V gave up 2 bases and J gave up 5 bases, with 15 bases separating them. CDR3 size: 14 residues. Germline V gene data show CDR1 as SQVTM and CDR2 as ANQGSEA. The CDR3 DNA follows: TGCAGCGTTGAACGGGAGGGACGGGGGACTGAAGCTTTCTTT. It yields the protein CSVEREGRGTEAFF.

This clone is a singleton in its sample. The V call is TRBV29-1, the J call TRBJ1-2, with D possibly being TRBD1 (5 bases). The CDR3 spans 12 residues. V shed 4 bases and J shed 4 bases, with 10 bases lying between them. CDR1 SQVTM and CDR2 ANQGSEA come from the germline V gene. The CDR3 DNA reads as TGCAGCGTTGTAGGGCAGGGCTATGGCTACACCTTC. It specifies CSVVGQGYGYTF.

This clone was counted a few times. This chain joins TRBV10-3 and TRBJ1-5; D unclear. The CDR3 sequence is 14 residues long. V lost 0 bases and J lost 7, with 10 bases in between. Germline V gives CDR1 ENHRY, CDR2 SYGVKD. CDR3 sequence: CAISESGIGQPQHF. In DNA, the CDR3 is TGTGCCATCAGTGAGTCCGGGATCGGGCAGCCCCAGCATTTT.

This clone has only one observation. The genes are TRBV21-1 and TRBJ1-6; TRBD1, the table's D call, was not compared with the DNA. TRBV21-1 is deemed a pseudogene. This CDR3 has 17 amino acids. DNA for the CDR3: TGTGCCAGCAGCAAAGACGAAAAATCACAGGGGAATTCACCCCTCCACTTT. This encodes CASSKDEKSQGNSPLHF.

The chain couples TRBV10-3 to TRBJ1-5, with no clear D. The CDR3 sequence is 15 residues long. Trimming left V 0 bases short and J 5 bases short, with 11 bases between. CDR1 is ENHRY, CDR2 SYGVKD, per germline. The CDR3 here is CAISESRGEHQPQHF. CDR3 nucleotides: TGTGCCATCAGTGAGTCCCGGGGAGAGCATCAGCCCCAGCATTTT.

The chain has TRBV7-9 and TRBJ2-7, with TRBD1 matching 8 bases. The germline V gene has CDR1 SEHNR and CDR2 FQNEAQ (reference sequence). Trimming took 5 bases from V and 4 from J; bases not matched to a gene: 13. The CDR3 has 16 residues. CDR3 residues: CASSRDRGLHLYEQYF. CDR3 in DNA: TGTGCCAGCAGCCGCGACAGGGGACTGCATCTTTACGAGCAGTACTTC.

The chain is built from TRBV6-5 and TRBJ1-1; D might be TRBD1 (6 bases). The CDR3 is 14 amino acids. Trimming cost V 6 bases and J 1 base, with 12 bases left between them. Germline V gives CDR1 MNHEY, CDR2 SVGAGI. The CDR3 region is CASSSDRTNTEAFF. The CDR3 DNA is TGTGCCAGCAGCTCCGACAGGACGAACACTGAAGCTTTCTTT.

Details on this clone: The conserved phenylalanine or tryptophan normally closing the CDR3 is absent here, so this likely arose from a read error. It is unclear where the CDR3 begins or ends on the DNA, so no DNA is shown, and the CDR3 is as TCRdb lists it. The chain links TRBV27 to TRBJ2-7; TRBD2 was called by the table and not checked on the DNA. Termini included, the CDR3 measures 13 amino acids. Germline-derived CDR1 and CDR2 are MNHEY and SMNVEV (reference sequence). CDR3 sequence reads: CASSPGVAGSITI.

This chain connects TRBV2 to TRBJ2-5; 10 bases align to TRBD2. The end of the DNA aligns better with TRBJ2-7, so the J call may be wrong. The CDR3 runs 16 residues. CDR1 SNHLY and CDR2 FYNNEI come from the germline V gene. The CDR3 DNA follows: TGTGCCAGCAGTGCCCCTAGCGGGAGCCCCTCCTACGAGCAGTACTTC. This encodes CASSAPSGSPSYEQYF.